Listed here are 15 T cell receptor beta chains from one sample, sequenced in a study of response to subunit inactivated influenza vaccine. Via MiXCR, TCRdb re-called the RT-PCR reads, giving one row per CDR3 protein. This table has hundreds of thousands of distinct CDR3 sequences, less than 20% appearing once. Source: PBMCs from blood, taken 11 to 12 days after vaccination. The receptors shown here come from a man aged 50 to 60 who received an inactivated influenza vaccine.

Only a few counts were recorded for this clonotype. The V and J genes are TRBV2 and TRBJ2-3; 8 bases map to TRBD1. The CDR3 has 15 amino acids. The V and J ends lost 5 bases and 7 bases, in that order; junction bases with no gene match: 11. Germline CDR1 SNHLY, CDR2 FYNNEI. The CDR3 nucleotides read TGTGCCAGCAGTCTACCTAGGACAGGGAGGTATACGCAGTATTTT. Amino acids: CASSLPRTGRYTQYF.

This clonotype was seen a handful of times. V gene TRBV29-1 combines with J gene TRBJ2-7, with 12 bases aligning to TRBD2. V shed 4 bases and J 6 bases; nucleotides not matched to a gene: 10. The CDR3 extends over 15 amino acids. The germline V gene encodes CDR1 SQVTM and CDR2 ANQGSEA. The CDR3 protein is CSVVTSGSRSGEQYF. Written as DNA, the CDR3 is TGCAGCGTTGTGACTAGCGGGAGTAGAAGCGGCGAGCAGTACTTC.

The chain has TRBV11-1 and TRBJ2-1; no clear D. V was pared by 7 bases and J by 5 bases, with 15 bases between. The CDR3 sequence is 14 residues long. Germline V lookup: CDR1 SGHAT, CDR2 FQDESV (reference sequence). The CDR3 spells CASKSGPPHNEQFF. The CDR3 nucleotides are TGTGCCAGCAAATCCGGGCCTCCCCACAATGAGCAGTTCTTC.

The sample holds a few counts of this clonotype. The V and J genes are TRBV12-3 or TRBV12-4 and TRBJ1-1, with 9 bases lining up with TRBD1. The CDR3 is 14 amino acids. The J segment lost 5 bases and the V segment lost 6 bases, leaving 7 bases of the junction unmatched. CDR3 sequence: CASRERDRVTEAFF. The CDR3 DNA follows: TGTGCCAGCAGGGAACGGGACAGGGTGACTGAAGCTTTCTTT.

This clonotype was picked up many times. An end of the junction differs from the germline gene, which may be a read error. The V call is TRBV5-1, the J call TRBJ2-6, with D perhaps TRBD1 (5 bases). CDR3 length: 14 amino acids. The germline gives CDR1 SGHRS, CDR2 YFSETQ. The CDR3 here is CASSLGAGANVLTF. The CDR3 DNA reads TGTGCCAGCAGTTTAGGGGCTGGGGCCAACGTCCTGACTTTC.

The chain uses TRBV4-2 and TRBJ1-1, with D hard to call. In germline, CDR1 is LGHNA, CDR2 YNFKEQ. This CDR3 is 14 amino acids long. V dropped 1 base and J dropped 4 bases, with 10 bases sitting between them. CDR3 sequence reads: CASSQGGQRTEAFF. DNA for the CDR3: TGTGCCAGCAGCCAAGGTGGTCAGCGCACTGAAGCTTTCTTT.

This clonotype was counted between two and nine times. V usage is TRBV4-2 and J usage is TRBJ1-6; tentatively, D is TRBD1 (5 bases). Germline lookup yields CDR1 LGHNA and CDR2 YNFKEQ. The CDR3 extends over 14 amino acids. V gave up 6 bases and J gave up 9 bases, with 15 bases separating them. The CDR3 is CASRRAGVASPLHF. The DNA for the CDR3 is TGTGCCAGCAGACGGGCGGGGGTGGCTTCACCCCTCCACTTT.

This clonotype has only a few counts. The chain has TRBV5-1 and TRBJ2-3, with 7 nucleotides matching TRBD1. The germline gives CDR1 SGHRS, CDR2 YFSETQ. Germline trimming cut 4 bases from V and 0 bases from J; bases unmatched to any gene: 5. The CDR3 has 15 residues. CDR3 coding DNA: TGCGCCAGCAGCCGGGGACAGACTAGCACAGATACGCAGTATTTT. Translating gives CASSRGQTSTDTQYF. Complete variable domain (other parts from reference TRBV5-1 and TRBJ2-3): KAGVTQTPRYLIKTRGQQVTLSCSPISGHRSVSWYQQTPGQGLQFLFEYFSETQRNKGNFPGRFSGRQFSNSRSEMNVSTLELGDSALYLCASSRGQTSTDTQYFGPGTRLTVL.

This clonotype was observed at least ten times. The chain is built from TRBV29-1 and TRBJ2-5; the D is unclear. V was clipped by 5 bases and J by 2 bases, with 9 bases between them. From germline, CDR1 is SQVTM and CDR2 ANQGSEA. The CDR3 runs to 12 residues. CDR3 bases: TGCAGCGTTCTTGATTTACAAGAGACCCAGTACTTC. It specifies CSVLDLQETQYF.

The table lists this clonotype with a few counts. The CDR3 loop is CASSWGGAEYEQYF. CDR3 bases: TGTGCCAGCAGCTGGGGCGGGGCAGAGTACGAGCAGTACTTC. The chain combines TRBV5-5 with TRBJ2-7; weak D call: TRBD2 (6 bases). This CDR3 contains 14 residues. Trimming stripped 3 bases from V and 4 bases from J, with 14 bases between. Germline CDR1 and CDR2: SGHKS and YYEKEE (reference sequence).

There are a few counts of this clonotype. The rearrangement links TRBV24-1 to TRBJ2-1; 10 bases align to TRBD2. V gave up 2 bases and J gave up 4 bases; unmatched junction bases: 7. The CDR3 runs 17 residues. CDR1 and CDR2 from the germline V gene are KGHDR and SFDVKD. The CDR3 DNA is TGTGCCACCAGTGATTCCCTAGCGGGAGAGGGATACAATGAGCAGTTCTTC. Translation gives CATSDSLAGEGYNEQFF.

This clonotype has only a few counts. V and J are TRBV9 and TRBJ1-2, with D perhaps TRBD1 (6 bases). This CDR3 is built from 15 residues. Germline V gene data show CDR1 as SGDLS and CDR2 as YYNGEE. The ends were cut back, 0 bases at V and 1 base at J, with 10 bases in the middle. CDR3 protein: CASSVVGTHNYGYTF. CDR3 sequence (DNA): TGTGCCAGCAGCGTAGTCGGGACACATAACTATGGCTACACCTTC. Supplemented by reference TRBV9 and TRBJ1-2, the full variable domain reads DSGVTQTPKHLITATGQRVTLRCSPRSGDLSVYWYQQSLDQGLQFLIQYYNGEERAKGNILERFSAQQFPDLHSELNLSSLELGDSALYFCASSVVGTHNYGYTFGSGTRLTVV.

The table lists this clonotype with a few counts. This chain links TRBV7-8 with TRBJ1-1, with no clear D. Trimming left V 2 bases short and J 4 bases short, with 17 bases between. Germline V CDR1 and CDR2: SGHVS, FQNEAQ. CDR3 size: 16 residues. CDR3 loop: CASSLSPIVGGTEAFF. CDR3 coding DNA: TGTGCCAGCAGCTTATCACCGATTGTGGGTGGCACTGAAGCTTTCTTT.

This clonotype was picked up a small number of times. The chain is built from TRBV5-6 and TRBJ2-5; D unresolved. Trimming cost V 0 bases and J 5 bases, with 8 bases left between them. The CDR3 is 13 residues long. Germline V gene data show CDR1 as SGHDT and CDR2 as YYEEEE. CDR3 in DNA: TGTGCCAGCAGCTTGGCTAGTCGGGAGACCCAGTACTTC. Translated, it gives CASSLASRETQYF.

The V gene is TRBV2, the J gene TRBJ1-4; D unresolved. This CDR3 spans 12 amino acids. V lost 6 bases, J lost 4 bases, and 6 bases lay in between. The germline V gene has CDR1 SNHLY and CDR2 FYNNEI. For the CDR3, the DNA is TGTGCCAGCAGACAGCGTAATGAAAAACTGTTTTTT. Amino acid sequence: CASRQRNEKLFF.